This TCR beta chain was obtained from a study of T cells in Graves' hyperthyroidism and ophthalmopathy. CDR3 length: 14 amino acids. Germline CDR1 and CDR2: DFQATT and SNEGSKA (reference sequence). There are many counts of this clonotype. Germline is not matched at one junction end, which may reflect a read error. Criteria for exclusion of patients were uncontrolled infection, other autoimmune disease, pregnancy or lactation. There were TCR beta CDR3 regions amplified from RNA transcripts. Using the HTBI primer set, a first-round RT-PCR was run on the TCR CDR3. MiXCR, run by TCRdb on the multiplex PCR reads, gives a single entry per CDR3 protein. This table has under 250,000 distinct CDR3 sequences, less than 20% appearing once.

The specimen sequenced was blood. The V and J genes are TRBV20-1 and TRBJ2-7; 9 bases line up with TRBD1. The source of this sequence is a woman aged 45-65 years with Graves' hyperthyroidism. The CDR3 sequence is CSAYRDRVSFEQYF. In DNA, the CDR3 is TGCAGTGCCTACCGGGACAGGGTATCCTTCGAGCAGTACTTC.